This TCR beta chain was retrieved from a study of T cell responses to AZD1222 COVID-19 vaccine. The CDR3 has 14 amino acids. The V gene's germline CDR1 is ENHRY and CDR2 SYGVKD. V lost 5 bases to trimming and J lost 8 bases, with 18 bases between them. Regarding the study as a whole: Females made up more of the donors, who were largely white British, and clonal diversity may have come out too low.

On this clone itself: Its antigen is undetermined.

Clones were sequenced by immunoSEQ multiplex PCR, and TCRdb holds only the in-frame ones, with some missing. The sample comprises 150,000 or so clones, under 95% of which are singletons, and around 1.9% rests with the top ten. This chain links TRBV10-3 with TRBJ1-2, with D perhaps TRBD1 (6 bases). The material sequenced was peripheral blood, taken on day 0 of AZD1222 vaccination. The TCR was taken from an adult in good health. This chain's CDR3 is CAISNIQGPGGYTF. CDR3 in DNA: TGTGCCATCAGTAATATACAGGGTCCTGGGGGCTACACCTTC.